This record covers a single TCR beta chain. These data originate in a study of T cell changes during pregnancy in multiple sclerosis. This CDR3 region has 15 residues. Germline V lookup: CDR1 LNHDA, CDR2 SQIVND (reference sequence). After removal of 3 bases from V and 3 bases from J, the junction contained 6 bases not matched to a gene. Assay: immunoSEQ multiplex PCR; the TCRdb copy retains only in-frame clones and omits some. The top ten hold about 0.5% of the sample, which has approximately 30,000 clones, around 90% seen once. Sequenced material: CD4+ T cells from peripheral blood mononuclear cells, taken in the first trimester of pregnancy. The sequence came from a female donor in good health, enrolled as a control in a pregnancy study. The gene calls are TRBV19 and TRBJ2-3; 7 bases match TRBD2. The CDR3 sequence is CASSIGLAVTDTQYF. The CDR3 nucleotides are TGTGCCAGTAGTATCGGGCTAGCGGTGACAGATACGCAGTATTTT.